This T cell receptor beta chain was recovered during a study of shared clonotypes between healthy human individuals. Study-level results: Relative to clonotypes present in all four donors, those not shared had lower generation probabilities.

Profiling relied on immunoSEQ multiplex PCR, and the TCRdb table lists in-frame clones only, not all of them. The repertoire includes about 2.4 million clones, roughly 93% of them detected once, and approximately 0.36% sits in the top ten. On this clone itself: What it binds is not known.

The TCR sequence derives from a man between 18 and 35 years old in good health. Some clones in this sample may be carry-over from other donors' samples. Sequencing used naive CD4+ T cells from PBMCs. Subset meaning: CD45RA+ positively selected.

The CDR3 nucleotides are TGCGCCAGCAGCCAAGATAGGGATAGGGAAGCTTTCTTT. It encodes CASSQDRDREAFF. The rearrangement links TRBV4-1 to TRBJ1-1; D remains unclear. The length of the CDR3 is 13 residues. Per the germline V gene, CDR1 is MGHRA and CDR2 is YSYEKL. V was trimmed by 0 bases and J by 8 bases, leaving 10 bases between them.